The rows below give T cell receptor beta chains drawn from one sample of a study of T-cell memory formation after mild COVID-19. Each CDR3 protein gets one entry after TCRdb re-called the 5' RACE reads with MiXCR. The table records 500,000 to 650,000 distinct CDR3 sequences, about a fifth of them present only once. Sequenced: PBMCs or a T cell subset sorted from them (not recorded which). These receptors came from an adult woman who had mild COVID-19 (a few samples of this study predate the infection). Cell type and time point are not known. Each CDR3 is given with its conserved first and last residue. D genes are given only for firm matches. Clone size, where shown, is once, few, many, or a class for clones that have expanded.

TRBJ2-1,TRBV7-9,few,TRBD2,TGTGCCAGCAGCTTTGGACTAGCGGGGCCCTTCTTC,CASSFGLAGPFF
TRBJ1-1,TRBV20-1,NA,NA,TGCAGTGCTAGAGATGGGGGGCCGAACACTGAAGCTTTCTTT,CSARDGGPNTEAFF
TRBJ1-2,TRBV7-2,few,NA,TGTGCCAGCAGCTTATTGTCTGGCAGGAGCAACTATGGCTACACCTTC,CASSLLSGRSNYGYTF
TRBJ2-7,TRBV28,NA,TRBD1,TGTGCCAGCAGTCCGCGGACAGGGGGGAACGAGCAGTACTTC,CASSPRTGGNEQYF
TRBJ2-5,TRBV6-1,few,TRBD2,TGTGCCAGCAGCCTACTAGCGGGAGGGCCTGGAGAGACCCAGTACTTC,CASSLLAGGPGETQYF
TRBJ2-3,TRBV18,NA,NA,TGTGCCAGCTCACCACAAGGTTCAGATACGCAGTATTTT,CASSPQGSDTQYF
TRBJ2-3,TRBV30,NA,TRBD2,TGTGCCTGGAGTGTCGTGGGGGGGACAGATACGCAGTATTTT,CAWSVVGGTDTQYF
TRBJ1-2,TRBV5-1,few,NA,TGCGCCAGCAGCCCGGGACCTTCCGGGTATGGCTACACCTTC,CASSPGPSGYGYTF
TRBJ2-7,TRBV28,few,NA,TGTGCCAGCAGTTTATCACCGTTGGGGGGCTACGAGCAGTACTTC,CASSLSPLGGYEQYF
TRBJ1-1,TRBV4-2,many,NA,TGTGCCAGCAGCCGAACACCGAACACTGAAGCTTTCTTT,CASSRTPNTEAFF
TRBJ2-2,TRBV18,NA,NA,TGTGCCAGCTCACCATTCGAAACAGCCCTCGGTCCCGGGGAGCTGTTTTTT,CASSPFETALGPGELFF
TRBJ2-3,TRBV11-1,NA,TRBD2,TGTGCCAGCAGCTTTCCCTCCACTAGCGGATACACAGATACGCAGTATTTT,CASSFPSTSGYTDTQYF
TRBJ2-3,TRBV24-1,NA,TRBD1,TGTGCCACCAGTGATTGGCAGGGGGCCACAGATACGCAGTATTTT,CATSDWQGATDTQYF
TRBJ2-3,TRBV20-1,few,NA,TGCAGTGCCCTGGCCCGGGACCAACCGCATACGCAGTATTTT,CSALARDQPHTQYF
TRBJ2-1,TRBV6-2/TRBV6-3,few,NA,TGTGCCAGCAGGGCGGGCGGGACGGAGTTCTTC,CASRAGGTEFF
TRBJ2-5,TRBV7-2,few,NA,TGTGCCAGCAGCTGGGGATTGGAAGAGACCCAGTACTTC,CASSWGLEETQYF
TRBJ1-5,TRBV6-2/TRBV6-3,NA,NA,TGTGCCAGCAGCTACGTAGGGAGCAATCAGCCCCAGCATTTT,CASSYVGSNQPQHF
TRBJ2-7,TRBV6-2/TRBV6-3,NA,TRBD2,TGTGCCAGCAGTTTACATCCTAGCGGGAGCTCTGTCTACGAGCAGTACTTC,CASSLHPSGSSVYEQYF
TRBJ2-7,TRBV2,many,NA,TGTGCCAGCAGGGACGGGCCCTCCTACGAGCAGTACTTC,CASRDGPSYEQYF
TRBJ2-7,TRBV5-1,few,NA,TGCGCCAGCAGCCTAGGGACCGCCTTTTACGAGCAGTACTTC,CASSLGTAFYEQYF
TRBJ2-1,TRBV24-1,NA,NA,TGTGCCACCAGTGATCCAAACCCCCCCAGGGGGGCTGAGCAGTTCTTC,CATSDPNPPRGAEQFF
TRBJ1-4,TRBV15,NA,NA,TGTGCCACCAGCATCAGACAGTCCGAAAAACTGTTTTTT,CATSIRQSEKLFF
TRBJ2-3,TRBV12-5,few,TRBD2,TGTGCTAGTGGTTTGGTACTAGCGGGAGTTAAGGAGGATACGCAGTATTTT,CASGLVLAGVKEDTQYF
TRBJ2-3,TRBV5-1,NA,NA,TGCGCCAGCCGGACACATACTAGCACAGATACGCAGTATTTT,CASRTHTSTDTQYF
TRBJ2-5,TRBV4-1,NA,TRBD2,TGCGCCAGCAGCCAAGACATGGTCACTAGCGTTTTGTCAGAGACCCAGTACTTC,CASSQDMVTSVLSETQYF
TRBJ2-2,TRBV6-5,few,NA,TGTGCCAGCAGTCGATTTATAGGAGGAGTGAAAATGAACACCGGGGAGCTGTTTTTT,CASSRFIGGVKMNTGELFF
TRBJ2-5,TRBV24-1,few,NA,TGTGCCACCAGTGATGACAGGTCAAGAACCCAGTACTTC,CATSDDRSRTQYF
TRBJ2-2,TRBV28,NA,NA,TGTGCCAGCAGTTTATTAGACGGGGAGCTGTTTTTT,CASSLLDGELFF
TRBJ2-6,TRBV4-2,NA,TRBD2,TGTGCCAGCAGCCAAGAAAGGGAGGGTTGGGGATCTGGGGCCAACGTCCTGACTTTC,CASSQEREGWGSGANVLTF
TRBJ1-2,TRBV29-1,NA,NA,TGCAGCGTTGAATCGGCCAGGACTAACTATGGCTACACCTTC,CSVESARTNYGYTF
TRBJ2-7,TRBV5-1,many,TRBD1,TGCGCCAGCAGCTTGGGGGGACAGGGGACCTACGAGCAGTACTTC,CASSLGGQGTYEQYF
TRBJ1-1,TRBV6-2/TRBV6-3,few,NA,TGTGCCAGCAGTACACAAGGTCTGTTCACTGAAGCTTTCTTT,CASSTQGLFTEAFF
TRBJ2-1,TRBV20-1,NA,TRBD2,TGCAGTGCTAGGGAACGGGGGGAGCGGGAGCAGTTCTTC,CSARERGEREQFF
TRBJ2-5,TRBV7-7,NA,NA,TGTGCCAGCAGCTTAGCGACGGGGTGGGGAGCCGGGGAGACCCAGTACTTC,CASSLATGWGAGETQYF
TRBJ1-1,TRBV19,NA,NA,TGTGCCAGTAGTATAGAGGACGGAGCTCTGGACACTGAAGCTTTCTTT,CASSIEDGALDTEAFF
TRBJ1-1,TRBV6-5,few,NA,TGTGCCAGCAGTTTGGATGCCAGCACTGAAGCTTTCTTT,CASSLDASTEAFF
TRBJ2-2,TRBV6-1,few,NA,TGTGCCAGCAGTGAAGCAGGCGCTAGTATCACCGGGGAGCTGTTTTTT,CASSEAGASITGELFF
TRBJ2-5,TRBV5-6,NA,TRBD1,TGTGCCAGCAGCTTCGTCGGGGGACAGGGGGAGACCCAGTACTTC,CASSFVGGQGETQYF
TRBJ1-1,TRBV5-1,many,NA,TGCGCCAGCAGCTCAGAAACCTGGGACACTGAAGCTTTCTTT,CASSSETWDTEAFF
TRBJ1-6,TRBV4-3,few,NA,TGCGCCAGCAGCCAGGCCGAAGGGGGGTCACCCCTCCACTTT,CASSQAEGGSPLHF
TRBJ1-2,TRBV5-6,NA,NA,TGTGCCAGCATCGGGGGAGGTTATGGCTACACCTTC,CASIGGGYGYTF
TRBJ2-7,TRBV19,NA,NA,TGTGCCAGTAGGAAAAGTTCTAAACTATCGGTCGACACCTACGAGCAGTACTTC,CASRKSSKLSVDTYEQYF
TRBJ2-3,TRBV5-4,many,TRBD2,TGTGCCAGCAGCTCAACCGGGACTAGCGGAGATACGCAGTATTTT,CASSSTGTSGDTQYF
TRBJ2-7,TRBV12-3/TRBV12-4,NA,NA,TGTGCCAGCAGTCCCCGGGAGGGGGCGCGGGACGAGCAGTACTTC,CASSPREGARDEQYF
TRBJ2-3,TRBV20-1,NA,TRBD2,TGCAGTGCCAAATCCTCTAGCGGGGGCCTCACAGATACGCAGTATTTT,CSAKSSSGGLTDTQYF
TRBJ2-7,TRBV10-3,NA,TRBD2,TGTGCCCAAGGGGAGGGGCGAGAGCAGTACTTC,CAQGEGREQYF
TRBJ2-7,TRBV3-1,NA,TRBD1,TGTGCCAGCAGCCCGCGGGACAGGGACAGAAAGGAGCAGTACTTC,CASSPRDRDRKEQYF
TRBJ1-6,TRBV29-1,NA,NA,TGCAGCCTAAGGGAGGACAATTCACCCCTCCACTTT,CSLREDNSPLHF
TRBJ2-1,TRBV7-9,few,NA,TGTGCCAGCAGCTTAGAGATGGTGTACGAGCAGTTCTTC,CASSLEMVYEQFF
TRBJ1-2,TRBV24-1,few,TRBD1,TGTGCCACCAGTGATCCGGGGACAGGGGGCAGAGGCTACACCTTC,CATSDPGTGGRGYTF
TRBJ2-7,TRBV6-2/TRBV6-3,NA,TRBD2,TGTGCCAGCAGTTACGGTATTAGCGGGAGTGACGAGCAGTACTTC,CASSYGISGSDEQYF
TRBJ1-5,TRBV18,many,NA,TGTGCCAGCTCACCACGGGGGGTGGGGAGCAATCAGCCCCAGCATTTT,CASSPRGVGSNQPQHF
TRBJ1-1,TRBV13,few,TRBD1,TGTGCCAGCAGCTTAGCCGGGACAGCATACACTGAAGCTTTCTTT,CASSLAGTAYTEAFF
TRBJ2-1,TRBV24-1,few,TRBD2,TGTGCCACCAGTGACGGACTAGAGAATGAGCAGTTCTTC,CATSDGLENEQFF
TRBJ2-1,TRBV5-1,many,NA,TGCGCCAGCAGCTTGGCTGCAAGCTCCTACAATGAGCAGTTCTTC,CASSLAASSYNEQFF
TRBJ2-2,TRBV24-1,NA,NA,TGTGCCACCGCAAGCAGGGGAAACACCGGGGAGCTGTTTTTT,CATASRGNTGELFF
TRBJ2-2,TRBV7-9,NA,TRBD1,TGTGCCAGCAGCGACCGGACAGGGGTACCCGGGGAGCTGTTTTTT,CASSDRTGVPGELFF
TRBJ2-6,TRBV6-5,few,NA,TGTGCCAGCAGTTACTCGGGGACTGGGGCCAACGTCCTGACTTTC,CASSYSGTGANVLTF
TRBJ1-6,TRBV5-4,NA,NA,TGTGCCAGCAGCAACCAGGGTCATAATTCACCCCTCCACTTT,CASSNQGHNSPLHF